These 23 T cell receptor beta chains originate from one sample sequenced in a study of blood T cells in healthy people across ages. PCR was performed a second time for about 7 to 11 cycles using a sample-barcoded 5' primer and a J-beta primer mix. TCRdb re-called the 5' RACE reads through MiXCR, storing one row per CDR3 protein. The sample holds about 800,000 distinct CDR3 sequences, about 42% seen once. Sequences were obtained from blood. The receptors shown here come from a man at least 80 years old in good health.

This chain's CDR3 is CASSLVALGSYNEQFF. CDR3 sequence (DNA): TGTGCCAGCAGCTTAGTTGCCCTGGGCTCCTACAATGAGCAGTTCTTC. The chain links TRBV7-9 to TRBJ2-1; D unresolved. From germline, CDR1 is SEHNR and CDR2 FQNEAQ (reference sequence). This CDR3 is 16 amino acids long. Trimming removed 1 base at V and 0 bases at J, with 10 bases between.

In the case of this clonotype: Just one base apart from a much larger clone, this may be a read error. This chain joins TRBV3-1 and TRBJ2-5; D call uncertain. This CDR3 is 12 amino acids long. Trimming left V 0 bases short and J 8 bases short, with 7 bases between. Germline values: CDR1 LGHDT, CDR2 YNNKEL (reference sequence). In nucleotides, the CDR3 is TGTGCCAGCAGCCAAGATATCAATACCCAGTACTTC. Translating gives CASSQDINTQYF.

The chain's CDR3 is CASSWSSGIADTQYF. The CDR3 coding sequence is TGTGCCAGCAGTTGGTCTAGCGGGATCGCAGATACGCAGTATTTT. The genes are TRBV2 and TRBJ2-3; 9 nucleotides align to TRBD2. This CDR3 comprises 15 residues. V shed 5 bases, J shed 4 bases, and the junction held 7 bases outside the gene matches. Germline V CDR1 and CDR2: SNHLY, FYNNEI.

The chain has TRBV7-2 and TRBJ2-5; D is ambiguous. V was shortened by 3 bases and J by 1 base, with 9 bases between the two germline ends. This CDR3 comprises 14 residues. CDR1 is SGHTA and CDR2 is FQGNSA in the germline V gene. The CDR3 reads CASSLIGIQETQYF. CDR3 coding DNA: TGTGCCAGCAGCTTGATTGGGATCCAAGAGACCCAGTACTTC. Full variable domain (outside the CDR3, taken from reference TRBV7-2 and TRBJ2-5): GAGVSQSPSNKVTEKGKDVELRCDPISGHTALYWYRQSLGQGLEFLIYFQGNSAPDKSGLPSDRFSAERTGGSVSTLTIQRTQQEDSAVYLCASSLIGIQETQYFGPGTRLLVL.

This clonotype came up a few times. The chain recombines TRBV5-5 with TRBJ2-7; perhaps D is TRBD1 or TRBD2 (5 bases each). Germline V gives CDR1 SGHKS, CDR2 YYEKEE (reference sequence). The CDR3 is 14 residues long. Trimming cost V 1 base and J 2 bases, with 10 bases left between them. The CDR3 reads CASSLMQGAYEQYF. In DNA form, the CDR3 reads TGTGCCAGCAGCTTGATGCAGGGAGCCTACGAGCAGTACTTC.

This clonotype was recorded a few times. The rearrangement uses TRBV9 and TRBJ2-1; no clear D. CDR3 size: 12 residues. Germline V CDR1 and CDR2: SGDLS, YYNGEE. Trimming cost V 0 bases and J 12 bases, with 10 bases left between them. The CDR3 spells CASSVENARQFF. The DNA of the CDR3 is TGTGCCAGCAGCGTAGAGAACGCACGGCAGTTCTTC.

The chain joins TRBV6-1 to TRBJ2-6; unclear D gene. The germline gives CDR1 MNHNS, CDR2 SASEGT. The CDR3 loop spans 15 amino acids. V shed 6 bases and J shed 0 bases, with 9 bases lying between them. The chain's CDR3 is CASSPASSGANVLTF. CDR3 nucleotides: TGTGCCAGCAGCCCTGCTTCCTCTGGGGCCAACGTCCTGACTTTC.

This clonotype showed up just a few times. The J gene is TRBJ2-3, the V gene TRBV10-3; maybe TRBD1 (6 bases). Germline V gene lookup returns CDR1 ENHRY and CDR2 SYGVKD. The CDR3 is 15 residues long. V shed 10 bases and J shed 0 bases, with 17 bases lying between them. The CDR3 DNA reads as TGTGCCACCCTCTCGGACAGAACGAGCACAGATACGCAGTATTTT. It codes for CATLSDRTSTDTQYF.

V usage is TRBV14 and J usage is TRBJ2-3, with D tentatively TRBD2 (6 bases). The V gene lost 0 bases and the J gene lost 0 bases, with 16 bases spanning the gap. The CDR3 has 18 amino acids. Looked up from germline, CDR1 is SGHDN and CDR2 is FVKESK. CDR3 sequence reads: CASSQDPGSSASTDTQYF. Written as DNA, the CDR3 is TGTGCCAGCAGCCAAGACCCCGGATCTAGCGCAAGCACAGATACGCAGTATTTT.

In its sample, this clonotype was seen a few times. A much larger clonotype is one base distant, so this may be a read error. The rearrangement joins TRBV4-2 to TRBJ2-4; tentatively, D is TRBD1 or TRBD2 (6 bases each). V lost 0 bases and J 8 bases, leaving 20 bases between the germline ends. CDR3 size: 17 residues. From germline, CDR1 is LGHNA and CDR2 YNFKEQ. CDR3 nucleotides: TGTGCCAGCAGCCAAGATTGGGGGGCGGGAAACGAATACATTCAGTACTTC. Translated: CASSQDWGAGNEYIQYF.

The chain links TRBV4-1 to TRBJ2-1; 10 nucleotides line up with TRBD2. Germline assignment: CDR1 MGHRA and CDR2 YSYEKL. CDR3 size: 13 residues. CDR3 loop: CASASGSPYEQFF. DNA for the CDR3: TGCGCATCGGCTAGCGGGAGTCCCTATGAGCAGTTCTTC.

This clonotype appeared once. V usage is TRBV27 and J usage is TRBJ1-1; 9 bases are shared with TRBD1. The CDR3 runs 16 residues. Trimming at V came to 5 bases and at J to 1 base, leaving 8 bases not matched to a gene. Germline CDR1 and CDR2: MNHEY and SMNVEV (reference sequence). Here the CDR3 DNA reads TGTGCCAGCAGTCACTGGGGGACAGGGAAGAACACTGAAGCTTTCTTT. This sequence encodes CASSHWGTGKNTEAFF.

The J gene is TRBJ2-4, the V gene TRBV7-2, with 10 bases that match TRBD2. The J call may be faulty, since TRBJ2-7 better matches the DNA end. Per the germline V gene, CDR1 is SGHTA and CDR2 is FQGNSA. The CDR3 has 14 residues. The CDR3 DNA reads as TGTGCCAGCAGCTACCTAGCGGGGGTGGGCGAGCAGTACTTC. Its protein is CASSYLAGVGEQYF.

The V and J genes are TRBV20-1 and TRBJ1-4; D unresolved. Germline values: CDR1 DFQATT, CDR2 SNEGSKA (reference sequence). The CDR3 has 15 residues. V was cut by 6 bases and J by 7 bases, with 21 bases left in between. In DNA form, the CDR3 reads TGCAGTGCCCTTCCTGGAGGAAGGAAGGTTGAAAAACTGTTTTTT. Protein: CSALPGGRKVEKLFF.

The V gene is TRBV7-2, the J gene TRBJ2-1; D gene ambiguous. Trimming shortened V by 4 bases and J by 2 bases, and 15 bases separated the two germline ends. The CDR3 totals 16 residues. Germline V lookup: CDR1 SGHTA, CDR2 FQGNSA. The CDR3 loop reads CASSSNNHYTYNEQFF. CDR3 bases: TGTGCCAGCAGCTCCAATAATCACTACACCTACAATGAGCAGTTCTTC. The entire variable domain, with the rest obtained from reference TRBV7-2 and TRBJ2-1, is as follows: GAGVSQSPSNKVTEKGKDVELRCDPISGHTALYWYRQSLGQGLEFLIYFQGNSAPDKSGLPSDRFSAERTGGSVSTLTIQRTQQEDSAVYLCASSSNNHYTYNEQFFGPGTRLTVL.

The CDR3 coding sequence is TGTGCCAGCAGTGGGGCCGGGACAGGGGGCGCGGGTCAGCCCCAGCATTTT. Amino acids: CASSGAGTGGAGQPQHF. The chain has TRBV25-1 and TRBJ1-5; TRBD1 matches 12 bases. Per germline, CDR1 MGHDK and CDR2 SYGVNS. The trim removed 4 bases at V and 6 bases at J, leaving 10 bases unmatched. The CDR3 contains 17 residues.

The chain combines TRBV20-1 with TRBJ2-1, with D unresolved. Trimming cost V 5 bases and J 0 bases, with 11 bases left between them. The CDR3 is made up of 14 amino acids. Per the germline V gene, CDR1 is DFQATT and CDR2 is SNEGSKA (reference sequence). The CDR3 here is CSAASESSYNEQFF. The CDR3 DNA reads as TGCAGTGCTGCGAGCGAGAGCTCCTACAATGAGCAGTTCTTC.

The chain couples TRBV20-1 to TRBJ2-1; D gene ambiguous. Near its end, the DNA agrees better with TRBJ2-7, so the J call may be wrong. The CDR3 has 12 amino acids. CDR1 and CDR2 from the germline V gene are DFQATT and SNEGSKA (reference sequence). For the CDR3, the DNA is TGCAGTGCTAGTAGTACCTACAATGAGCAGTACTTC. Protein sequence: CSASSTYNEQYF.

This clonotype was seen only a few times. The chain recombines TRBV7-9 with TRBJ1-2; D is unclear. The CDR3 is made up of 13 amino acids. CDR1 is SEHNR, CDR2 FQNEAQ, per germline (reference sequence). Trimming took 2 bases from V and 6 from J, leaving 10 bases between them. CDR3 in amino acids: CASSLFQQNGYTF. DNA for the CDR3: TGTGCCAGCAGCTTATTCCAGCAAAATGGCTACACCTTC.

This clonotype showed up just a few times. J is TRBJ1-1 and V is TRBV14; 7 bases agree with TRBD1. The CDR3 is 14 residues long. Germline V CDR1 and CDR2: SGHDN, FVKESK. The ends lost 1 base at V and 4 bases at J; junction bases unmatched: 3. CDR3: CASSQVRGPTEAFF. Here the CDR3 DNA reads TGTGCCAGCAGCCAAGTGAGGGGGCCCACTGAAGCTTTCTTT.

V is TRBV5-1 and J is TRBJ2-2, with 8 bases that match TRBD2. The CDR3 length is 15 residues. The trim removed 3 bases at V and 6 bases at J, leaving 7 bases unmatched. Germline CDR1 SGHRS, CDR2 YFSETQ. For the CDR3, the DNA is TGCGCCAGCAGCTCCAATCGAGCGGGAGCCGGGGAGCTGTTTTTT. As protein: CASSSNRAGAGELFF.

This clonotype was observed many times. V usage is TRBV7-9 and J usage is TRBJ1-2; maybe TRBD1 (5 bases). Germline assignment: CDR1 SEHNR and CDR2 FQNEAQ (reference sequence). There are 12 residues in the CDR3. The germline V and J ends were trimmed by 5 bases and 6 bases, with 10 bases remaining between them. CDR3 residues: CASSTGTDGYTF. CDR3 nucleotide sequence: TGTGCCAGCAGCACCGGGACGGATGGCTACACCTTC.

The chain has TRBV4-3 and TRBJ2-1, with D possibly being TRBD2 (5 bases). The CDR3 totals 14 residues. With 1 base removed from V and 12 bases from J, the gap between germline ends came to 16 bases. Germline V lookup: CDR1 LGHNA, CDR2 YSLEER. CDR3 sequence reads: CASSQGVDIGRQFF. The CDR3 DNA reads TGCGCCAGCAGCCAAGGGGTCGACATTGGGAGGCAGTTCTTC.